Below are 21 T cell receptor beta chains sequenced from a single sample in a study of blood T cell repertoires in COVID-19. The table came from immunoSEQ multiplex PCR; TCRdb's copy has only in-frame clones and leaves some out. This table holds about 190,000 clones, roughly 89% found once. The specimen was peripheral blood. Source of these receptors: a man aged 50 to 59 with acute or convalescent COVID-19.

This chain links TRBV5-1 with TRBJ1-1; 9 bases agree with TRBD1. The CDR3 sequence is 17 residues long. The V and J ends lost 2 bases and 1 base, in that order; junction bases with no gene match: 9. Germline values: CDR1 SGHRS, CDR2 YFSETQ. CDR3 region: CASSFGWTGDGNTEAFF. The CDR3 bases are TGCGCCAGCAGCTTTGGATGGACAGGGGACGGGAACACTGAAGCTTTCTTT.

The chain recombines TRBV21-1 with TRBJ1-1; no DNA check was done on the table's D call, TRBD1. TRBV21-1 is marked as a pseudogene. The CDR3 totals 13 residues. CDR3 residues: CARPQGVRTEAFF. CDR3 sequence (DNA): TGTGCCAGGCCCCAGGGGGTGCGAACTGAAGCTTTCTTT.

The chain joins TRBV28 to TRBJ1-2; perhaps TRBD1 as D (5 bases). The CDR3 is 14 residues long. CDR1 MDHEN and CDR2 SYDVKM come from the germline V gene. V gave up 5 bases and J gave up 5 bases, with 15 bases separating them. The CDR3 here is CASSTGGYYYGYTF. Written as DNA, the CDR3 is TGTGCCAGCAGTACCGGGGGGTACTATTATGGCTACACCTTC.

The chain recombines TRBV7-2 with TRBJ2-1; D may be TRBD2 (5 bases). V was pared by 1 base and J by 0 bases, with 7 bases between. Germline V gene data show CDR1 as SGHTA and CDR2 as FQGNSA. This CDR3 is 15 amino acids long. This CDR3 reads CASSLVGSSYNEQFF. CDR3 DNA: TGTGCCAGCAGCTTAGTGGGGAGCTCCTACAATGAGCAGTTCTTC.

The chain couples TRBV24-1 to TRBJ2-7; 11 bases match TRBD2. V shed 3 bases, J shed 4 bases, and the junction held 4 bases outside the gene matches. Germline V gene sequence: CDR1 KGHDR, CDR2 SFDVKD. This CDR3 is 15 amino acids long. The CDR3 DNA reads TGTGCCACCAGTGATCCGACTAGCGGGATGTACGAGCAGTACTTC. Translation: CATSDPTSGMYEQYF.

The chain carries TRBV27 and TRBJ2-1, with TRBD2 matching 16 bases. There are 19 residues in the CDR3. V shed 5 bases and J 2 bases; nucleotides not matched to a gene: 9. Germline V gives CDR1 MNHEY, CDR2 SMNVEV (reference sequence). CDR3 bases: TGTGCCAGCAGTCCCTACGGGACTAGCGGGAGGGCCGCCTACAATGAGCAGTTCTTC. Its translation: CASSPYGTSGRAAYNEQFF.

The chain recombines TRBV5-1 with TRBJ2-1, with 7 bases matching TRBD1. Trimming at V came to 2 bases and at J to 3 bases, leaving 2 bases not matched to a gene. The germline V gene encodes CDR1 SGHRS and CDR2 YFSETQ. The CDR3 is made up of 14 amino acids. CDR3 sequence (DNA): TGCGCCAGCAGCTTTCGACAGGGCTACAATGAGCAGTTCTTC. Translating gives CASSFRQGYNEQFF.

This chain uses TRBV28 with TRBJ1-1, with TRBD1 as a possible D gene (5 bases). V dropped 6 bases and J dropped 9 bases, with 14 bases sitting between them. CDR3 length equals 12 residues. Germline V lookup: CDR1 MDHEN, CDR2 SYDVKM. CDR3 in DNA: TGTGCCAGCAGATCTACAGGTTACCAAGCTTTCTTT. Residues: CASRSTGYQAFF. Full variable domain (outside the CDR3, taken from reference TRBV28 and TRBJ1-1): DVKVTQSSRYLVKRTGEKVFLECVQDMDHENMFWYRQDPGLGLRLIYFSYDVKMKEKGDIPEGYSVSREKKERFSLILESASTNQTSMYLCASRSTGYQAFFGQGTRLTVV.

This chain links TRBV29-1 with TRBJ2-7; 7 positions match TRBD1. Germline CDR1 is SQVTM and CDR2 is ANQGSEA. The CDR3 runs to 12 residues. V trimming: 4 bases; J trimming: 0 bases; junction bases outside the gene matches: 0. CDR3 sequence reads: CSVGDSSYEQYF. CDR3 DNA sequence: TGCAGCGTTGGGGACAGCTCCTACGAGCAGTACTTC.

This chain links TRBV9 with TRBJ2-3; 8 bases line up with TRBD2. The CDR3 is 15 amino acids. The germline CDR1 and CDR2 sequences are SGDLS and YYNGEE. Unmatched junction bases numbered 3, after V lost 0 bases and J lost 3 bases. CDR3 loop: CASSVDGRVTDTQYF. CDR3 coding DNA: TGTGCCAGCAGCGTAGACGGGAGGGTGACAGATACGCAGTATTTT. Together with reference TRBV9 and TRBJ2-3, the CDR3 gives the full variable domain: DSGVTQTPKHLITATGQRVTLRCSPRSGDLSVYWYQQSLDQGLQFLIQYYNGEERAKGNILERFSAQQFPDLHSELNLSSLELGDSALYFCASSVDGRVTDTQYFGPGTRLTVL.

The chain links TRBV15 to TRBJ2-1; the D is unclear. The CDR3 runs to 17 residues. Germline lookup yields CDR1 LNHNV and CDR2 YYDKDF (reference sequence). With 0 bases removed from V and 0 bases from J, the gap between germline ends came to 12 bases. In DNA form, the CDR3 reads TGTGCCACCAGCAGAGAAAAAGCGTTGAGCTCCTACAATGAGCAGTTCTTC. It yields the protein CATSREKALSSYNEQFF.

The genes are TRBV4-2 and TRBJ2-7; tentatively, D is TRBD2 (6 bases). Trimming shortened V by 1 base and J by 0 bases, and 16 bases separated the two germline ends. Germline V CDR1 and CDR2: LGHNA, YNFKEQ. The CDR3 has 17 residues. Here the CDR3 DNA reads TGTGCCAGCAGCCAAGGTTGGGGGGAGAGGAGCTCCTACGAGCAGTACTTC. Protein: CASSQGWGERSSYEQYF.

The chain combines TRBV3-1 (or the pseudogene TRBV3-2) with TRBJ1-1; 7 bases match TRBD1. V gave up 8 bases and J gave up 1 base; unmatched junction bases: 4. CDR3 length equals 13 residues. Germline CDR1 reads LGHDT; CDR2 reads YNNKEL (reference sequence). The CDR3 DNA sequence: TGTGCCAGCGGTTCAGGGGGGAACACTGAAGCTTTCTTT. This translates into CASGSGGNTEAFF.

The rearrangement joins TRBV6-5 to TRBJ1-2, with 7 bases lining up with TRBD1. The CDR3 spans 12 residues. With 6 bases clipped from V and 7 bases from J, the junction kept 5 bases outside the gene matches. The V gene's germline CDR1 is MNHEY and CDR2 SVGAGI. CDR3 protein: CASRETGLGYTF. CDR3 sequence (DNA): TGTGCCAGCAGGGAGACAGGGCTTGGCTACACCTTC.

This chain uses TRBV13 with TRBJ2-3; 9 nucleotides line up with TRBD2. This CDR3 is 14 amino acids long. The germline CDR1 and CDR2 sequences are PRHDT and FYEKMQ (reference sequence). J was trimmed by 6 bases and V by 5 bases; bases with no gene match: 6. The CDR3 DNA reads TGTGCCAGCAGCCCGCGGGGGGGGATCGATACGCAGTATTTT. This encodes CASSPRGGIDTQYF.

J is TRBJ2-5 and V is TRBV30, with 10 bases lining up with TRBD1. Germline V gives CDR1 GTSNPN, CDR2 SVGIG (reference sequence). Unmatched junction bases numbered 10, after V lost 5 bases and J lost 4 bases. The CDR3 sequence is 15 residues long. CDR3 in DNA: TGTGCCTGGGGGGACGGACAGGGGGGCCCAGAGACCCAGTACTTC. Its protein product is CAWGDGQGGPETQYF.

The chain employs TRBV10-1 and TRBJ2-5; the match to TRBD2 covers 12 bases. This CDR3 has 16 residues. Looked up from germline, CDR1 is WNHNN and CDR2 is SYGVQD (reference sequence). Germline trimming cut 3 bases from V and 1 base from J; bases unmatched to any gene: 3. The CDR3 DNA is TGCGCCAGCAGTGAAGGACTAGCGGGAACCCAAGAGACCCAGTACTTC. Protein: CASSEGLAGTQETQYF.

As to this clone: Other nucleotide sequences in the sample specify the same CDR3. The chain has TRBV4-1 and TRBJ2-1, with D possibly being TRBD1 (6 bases). The CDR3 has 15 amino acids. Germline CDR1 MGHRA, CDR2 YSYEKL. Trimming stripped 4 bases from V and 0 bases from J, with 10 bases between. The CDR3: CASSPRGDSYNEQFF. The DNA of the CDR3 is TGCGCCAGCAGCCCCAGGGGCGACTCCTACAATGAGCAGTTCTTC.

This clone occurred a few times. This chain uses TRBV19 with TRBJ2-7; D is possibly TRBD2 (5 bases). Trimming removed 6 bases at V and 3 bases at J, with 15 bases between. The CDR3 has 14 amino acids. CDR1 is LNHDA, CDR2 SQIVND, per germline (reference sequence). The CDR3 DNA reads as TGTGCCAGTAGCGCTCCAGCGGAAAACTACGAGCAGTACTTC. Translating it yields CASSAPAENYEQYF. Filled out from reference TRBV19 and TRBJ2-7, the complete variable domain reads DGGITQSPKYLFRKEGQNVTLSCEQNLNHDAMYWYRQDPGQGLRLIYYSQIVNDFQKGDIAEGYSVSREKKESFPLTVTSAQKNPTAFYLCASSAPAENYEQYFGPGTRLTVT.

The chain joins TRBV7-9 to TRBJ2-1; 9 bases match TRBD1. CDR1 and CDR2 from the germline V gene are SEHNR and FQNEAQ (reference sequence). V lost 5 bases, J lost 2 bases, and 7 bases stayed unmatched. The CDR3 contains 16 residues. CDR3 DNA: TGTGCCAGCAGCCCACGGACAGGGGCAGCCTACAATGAGCAGTTCTTC. Amino acids: CASSPRTGAAYNEQFF.

The chain carries TRBV5-1 and TRBJ2-1, with a possible D match to TRBD1 (6 bases). The germline V gene has CDR1 SGHRS and CDR2 YFSETQ. V lost 1 base to trimming and J lost 5 bases, with 10 bases between them. The CDR3 length is 14 residues. The CDR3 nucleotides read TGCGCCAGCAGCTTGTTACAGGGAAACAATGAGCAGTTCTTC. Protein sequence: CASSLLQGNNEQFF.